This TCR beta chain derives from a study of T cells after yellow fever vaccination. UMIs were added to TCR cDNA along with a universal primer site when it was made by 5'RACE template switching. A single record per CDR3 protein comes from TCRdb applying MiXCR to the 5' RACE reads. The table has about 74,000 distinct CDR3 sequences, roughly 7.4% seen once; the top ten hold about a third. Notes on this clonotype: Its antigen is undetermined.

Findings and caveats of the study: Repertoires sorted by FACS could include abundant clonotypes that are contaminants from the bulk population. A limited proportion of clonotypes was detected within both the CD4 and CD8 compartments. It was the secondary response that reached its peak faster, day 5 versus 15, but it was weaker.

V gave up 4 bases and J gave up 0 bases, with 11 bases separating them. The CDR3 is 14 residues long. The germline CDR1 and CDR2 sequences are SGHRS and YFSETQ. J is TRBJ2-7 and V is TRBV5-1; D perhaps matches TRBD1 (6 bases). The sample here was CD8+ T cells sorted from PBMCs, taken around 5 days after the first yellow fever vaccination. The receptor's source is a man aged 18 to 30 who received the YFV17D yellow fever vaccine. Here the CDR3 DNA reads TGCGCCAGCAGCAGCAGGGGATTCTCCTACGAGCAGTACTTC. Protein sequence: CASSSRGFSYEQYF.